These 9 T cell receptor beta chains were all obtained from the same sample, sequenced in a study of blood T cell repertoires in COVID-19. Clones were sequenced by immunoSEQ multiplex PCR, and TCRdb holds only the in-frame ones, with some missing. The data contain fewer than 200,000 clones, approximately 86% of them singletons. The specimen was peripheral blood. Receptors originate from a man between 50 and 59 years old with active or convalescent COVID-19.

Of note for this clone: The same CDR3 can be traced to other DNA sequences in this sample. The J gene is TRBJ1-5, the V gene TRBV6-5; no reliable D call. V was shortened by 6 bases and J by 3 bases, with 6 bases between the two germline ends. The CDR3 has 12 amino acids. Germline V CDR1 and CDR2: MNHEY, SVGAGI. The CDR3 coding sequence is TGTGCCAGCAGCCGACTCAATCAGCCCCAGCATTTT. This encodes CASSRLNQPQHF.

The V gene is TRBV19, the J gene TRBJ1-6; TRBD1 matches 10 bases. V was clipped by 7 bases and J by 0 bases; unmatched bases: 15. The CDR3 runs 20 residues. Germline CDR1 reads LNHDA; CDR2 reads SQIVND (reference sequence). CDR3: CASTGTSGTGVSSYNSPLHF. CDR3 in DNA: TGTGCCAGTACGGGGACCTCCGGGACAGGGGTTAGCTCCTATAATTCACCCCTCCACTTT. Full variable domain (remainder filled in from reference TRBV19 and TRBJ1-6): DGGITQSPKYLFRKEGQNVTLSCEQNLNHDAMYWYRQDPGQGLRLIYYSQIVNDFQKGDIAEGYSVSREKKESFPLTVTSAQKNPTAFYLCASTGTSGTGVSSYNSPLHFGNGTRLTVT.

The V and J genes are TRBV5-4 and TRBJ2-1; 9 bases line up with TRBD2. V lost 0 bases, J lost 5 bases, and 6 bases stayed unmatched. Germline lookup yields CDR1 SGHNT and CDR2 YYREEE (reference sequence). The CDR3 is 16 residues long. Here the CDR3 DNA reads TGTGCCAGCAGCTTGGGGGGACTAGCCATGAACAATGAGCAGTTCTTC. This sequence encodes CASSLGGLAMNNEQFF.

The J gene is TRBJ1-6, the V gene TRBV30; D is unclear. This CDR3 contains 15 residues. Germline lookup yields CDR1 GTSNPN and CDR2 SVGIG (reference sequence). V gave up 1 base and J gave up 0 bases, with 7 bases separating them. CDR3 DNA: TGTGCCTGGAGTGGATCGAGCTCCTATAATTCACCCCTCCACTTT. Translation gives CAWSGSSSYNSPLHF.

This clone was observed at least ten times. This chain uses TRBV19 with TRBJ1-1; D might be TRBD1 (6 bases). The V end lost 3 bases, the J end lost 2 bases, and 16 bases lay between the germline ends. The CDR3 extends over 16 amino acids. The germline V gene encodes CDR1 LNHDA and CDR2 SQIVND (reference sequence). CDR3 nucleotide sequence: TGTGCCAGTAGTATCCTCCCCGGGACAAGTAACACTGAAGCTTTCTTT. This gives the protein CASSILPGTSNTEAFF.

There are a few counts of this clone. This chain joins TRBV18 and TRBJ1-1; no clear D. From germline, CDR1 is KGHSH and CDR2 LQKENI. The CDR3 spans 15 residues. V gave up 3 bases and J gave up 1 base, with 12 bases separating them. The CDR3 sequence: CASSPSNSQNTEAFF. The CDR3 DNA reads TGTGCCAGCTCACCTTCAAATAGCCAGAACACTGAAGCTTTCTTT. Using reference TRBV18 and TRBJ1-1 for the parts outside the CDR3, the full variable domain is NAGVMQNPRHLVRRRGQEARLRCSPMKGHSHVYWYRQLPEEGLKFMVYLQKENIIDESGMPKERFSAEFPKEGPSILRIQQVVRGDSAAYFCASSPSNSQNTEAFFGQGTRLTVV.

The J gene is TRBJ1-6, the V gene TRBV7-6; 9 bases line up with TRBD1. The CDR3 loop spans 15 amino acids. Per the germline V gene, CDR1 is SGHVS and CDR2 is FNYEAQ. V was clipped by 4 bases and J by 6 bases; unmatched bases: 4. CDR3 in amino acids: CASSSDRGINSPLHF. As DNA, the CDR3 is TGTGCCAGCAGCTCCGACAGGGGGATTAATTCACCCCTCCACTTT.

V and J are TRBV2 and TRBJ1-1; possible D gene TRBD1, 5 bases. The CDR3 loop spans 15 amino acids. The germline gives CDR1 SNHLY, CDR2 FYNNEI. Trimming removed 6 bases at V and 0 bases at J, with 14 bases between. The CDR3 DNA reads TGTGCCAGCAGGCTGGGGGGGACCTTGAACACTGAAGCTTTCTTT. This codes for CASRLGGTLNTEAFF.

This chain joins TRBV19 and TRBJ1-2; a possible D gene is TRBD1 (5 bases). The CDR3 loop spans 14 amino acids. Trimming left V 8 bases short and J 4 bases short, with 17 bases between. Germline V lookup: CDR1 LNHDA, CDR2 SQIVND (reference sequence). The CDR3 sequence: CASGDREPSYGYTF. As DNA, the CDR3 is TGTGCCAGTGGAGACAGAGAACCATCCTATGGCTACACCTTC.